This TCR beta chain was recovered during a study of regulatory dendritic cells for organ transplantation. Using immunoSEQ multiplex PCR, the repertoire was profiled, and TCRdb retains in-frame clones only, with some absent. Here the sample spans roughly 30,000 clones, approximately 81% being singletons. Germline V gene lookup returns CDR1 ENHRY and CDR2 SYGVKD. Trimming cost V 2 bases and J 2 bases; bases outside gene matches: 2. This CDR3 contains 15 residues. The chain combines TRBV10-3 with TRBJ2-5; 10 positions agree with TRBD1. The sequence was obtained from a human donor in good health. Sequences were obtained from naive CD8+ T cells from blood. Described subset: CD45RA+ naive T cells. As DNA, the CDR3 is TGTGCCATCAGTGAGCCGGACAGGGGGCAAGAGACCCAGTACTTC. It encodes CAISEPDRGQETQYF.